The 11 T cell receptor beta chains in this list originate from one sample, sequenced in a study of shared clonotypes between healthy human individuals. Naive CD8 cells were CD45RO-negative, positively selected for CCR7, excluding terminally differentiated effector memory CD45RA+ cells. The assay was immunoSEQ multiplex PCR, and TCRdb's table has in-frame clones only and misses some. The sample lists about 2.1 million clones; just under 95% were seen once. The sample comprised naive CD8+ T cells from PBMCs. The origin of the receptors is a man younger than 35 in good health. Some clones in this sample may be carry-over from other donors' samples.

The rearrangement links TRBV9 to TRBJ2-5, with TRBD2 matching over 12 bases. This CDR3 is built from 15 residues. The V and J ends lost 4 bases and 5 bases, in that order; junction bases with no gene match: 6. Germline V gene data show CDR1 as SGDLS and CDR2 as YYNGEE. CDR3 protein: CASSPGLAGWETQYF. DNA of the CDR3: TGTGCCAGCAGCCCAGGACTAGCGGGATGGGAGACCCAGTACTTC.

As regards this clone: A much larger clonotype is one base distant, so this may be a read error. CDR3 loop: CAGSSSGYTF. For the CDR3, the DNA is TGTGCCGGCAGTTCCAGTGGCTACACCTTC. The chain uses TRBV28 and TRBJ1-2; D unresolved. Per germline, CDR1 MDHEN and CDR2 SYDVKM. CDR3 size: 10 residues.

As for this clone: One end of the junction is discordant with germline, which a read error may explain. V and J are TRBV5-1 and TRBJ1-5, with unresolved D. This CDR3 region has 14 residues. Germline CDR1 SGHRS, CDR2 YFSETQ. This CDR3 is CASSFGRSNQPQHF. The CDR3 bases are TGTGCCAGCAGCTTTGGTAGATCAAATCAGCCCCAGCATTTT.

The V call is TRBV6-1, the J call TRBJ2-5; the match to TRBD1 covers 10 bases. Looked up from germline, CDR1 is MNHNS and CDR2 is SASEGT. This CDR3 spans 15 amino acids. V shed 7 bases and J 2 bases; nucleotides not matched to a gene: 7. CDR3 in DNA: TGTGCCAGCACCACAGGGACAGGGGCACAAGAGACCCAGTACTTC. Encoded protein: CASTTGTGAQETQYF.

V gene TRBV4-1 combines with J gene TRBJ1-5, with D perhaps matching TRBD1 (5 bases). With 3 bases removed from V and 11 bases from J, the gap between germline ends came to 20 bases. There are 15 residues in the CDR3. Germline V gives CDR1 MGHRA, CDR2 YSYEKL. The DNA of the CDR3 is TGCGCCAGCAGCCAGGACGGGACTCCTTCTGATTCCCAGCATTTT. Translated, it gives CASSQDGTPSDSQHF.

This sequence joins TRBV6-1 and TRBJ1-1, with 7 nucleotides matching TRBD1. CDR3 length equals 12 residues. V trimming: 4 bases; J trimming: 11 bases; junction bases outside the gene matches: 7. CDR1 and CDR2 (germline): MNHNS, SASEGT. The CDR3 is CASSGEGAYAFF. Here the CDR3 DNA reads TGTGCCAGCAGTGGGGAGGGGGCGTATGCTTTCTTT.

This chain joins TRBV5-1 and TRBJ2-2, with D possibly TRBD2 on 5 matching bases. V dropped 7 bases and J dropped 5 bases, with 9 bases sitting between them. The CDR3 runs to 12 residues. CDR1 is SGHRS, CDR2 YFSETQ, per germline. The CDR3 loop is CASGPGTGELFF. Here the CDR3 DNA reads TGCGCCAGCGGCCCGGGGACCGGGGAGCTGTTTTTT.

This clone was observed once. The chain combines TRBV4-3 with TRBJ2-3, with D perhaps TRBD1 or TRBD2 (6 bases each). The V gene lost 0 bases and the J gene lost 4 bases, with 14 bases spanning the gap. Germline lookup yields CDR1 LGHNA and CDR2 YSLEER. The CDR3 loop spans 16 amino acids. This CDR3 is CASSQDYEGEADTQYF. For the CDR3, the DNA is TGCGCCAGCAGCCAAGATTATGAGGGGGAGGCAGATACGCAGTATTTT.

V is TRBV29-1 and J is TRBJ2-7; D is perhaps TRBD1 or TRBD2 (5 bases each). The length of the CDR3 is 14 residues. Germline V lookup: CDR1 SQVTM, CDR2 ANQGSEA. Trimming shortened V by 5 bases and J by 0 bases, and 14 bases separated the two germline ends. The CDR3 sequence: CSVWDRRHSYEQYF. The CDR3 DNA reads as TGCAGCGTTTGGGACCGCCGACACTCCTACGAGCAGTACTTC.

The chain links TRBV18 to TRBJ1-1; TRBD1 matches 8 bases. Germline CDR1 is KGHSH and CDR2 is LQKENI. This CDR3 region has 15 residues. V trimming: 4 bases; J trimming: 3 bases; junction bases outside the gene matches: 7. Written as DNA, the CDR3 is TGTGCCAGCTCACGAACAGGGGGAGGCGACACTGAAGCTTTCTTT. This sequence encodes CASSRTGGGDTEAFF.

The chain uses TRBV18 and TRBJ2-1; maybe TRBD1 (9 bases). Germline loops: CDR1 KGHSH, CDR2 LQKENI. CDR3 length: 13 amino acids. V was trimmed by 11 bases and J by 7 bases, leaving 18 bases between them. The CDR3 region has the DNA TGTGCCGTAGCGGGACAGGGTGATAATGAGCAGTTCTTC. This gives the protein CAVAGQGDNEQFF.